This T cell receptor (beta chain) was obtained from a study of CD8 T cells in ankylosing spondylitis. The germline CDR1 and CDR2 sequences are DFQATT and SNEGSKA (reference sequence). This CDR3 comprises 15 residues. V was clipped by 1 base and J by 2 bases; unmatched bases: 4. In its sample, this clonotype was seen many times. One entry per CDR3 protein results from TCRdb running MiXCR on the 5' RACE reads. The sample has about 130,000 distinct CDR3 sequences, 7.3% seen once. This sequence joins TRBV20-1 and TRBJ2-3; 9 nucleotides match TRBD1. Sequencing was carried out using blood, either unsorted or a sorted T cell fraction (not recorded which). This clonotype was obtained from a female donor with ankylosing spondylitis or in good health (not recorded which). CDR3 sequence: CSARGQGEVTDTQYF. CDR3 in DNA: TGCAGTGCTAGAGGACAGGGGGAAGTCACAGATACGCAGTATTTT.